Listed here are 29 T cell receptor beta chains from one sample, sequenced in a study of T cell responses to AZD1222 COVID-19 vaccine. Sequenced by immunoSEQ multiplex PCR; TCRdb stores in-frame clones only, minus some. Of about 100,000 clones in the sample, around nine tenths are singletons; the top ten hold around 3.3%. The sequenced sample was peripheral blood, obtained 28 days after the second dose of the MenACWY control vaccine. The receptors derive from an adult who received the MenACWY meningococcal vaccine as a control.

The chain joins TRBV18 to TRBJ1-1; 8 nucleotides align to TRBD1. After removal of 3 bases from V and 1 base from J, the junction contained 4 bases not matched to a gene. This CDR3 spans 15 amino acids. From germline, CDR1 is KGHSH and CDR2 LQKENI. The CDR3 bases are TGTGCCAGCTCACCCGGACAGGGCGGGAACACTGAAGCTTTCTTT. Translating it yields CASSPGQGGNTEAFF.

The chain uses TRBV19 and TRBJ2-7; 7 nucleotides agree with TRBD2. Germline CDR1 LNHDA, CDR2 SQIVND (reference sequence). The CDR3 totals 16 residues. Germline trimming cut 5 bases from V and 0 bases from J; bases unmatched to any gene: 10. The DNA of the CDR3 is TGTGCCAGTAGTCCCGCGGGGGAAGGGTCCTCCTACGAGCAGTACTTC. Translation gives CASSPAGEGSSYEQYF.

The V gene is TRBV18, the J gene TRBJ2-1; D remains ambiguous. Trimming pared 6 bases from V and 3 bases from J, leaving 18 bases between. The CDR3 spans 16 residues. Germline assignment: CDR1 KGHSH and CDR2 LQKENI. For the CDR3, the DNA is TGTGCCAGCTCGTCCCAGGCCGGTGGGAACTACAATGAGCAGTTCTTC. Translated: CASSSQAGGNYNEQFF. Based on the CDR3 plus reference TRBV18 and TRBJ2-1, the full variable domain is NAGVMQNPRHLVRRRGQEARLRCSPMKGHSHVYWYRQLPEEGLKFMVYLQKENIIDESGMPKERFSAEFPKEGPSILRIQQVVRGDSAAYFCASSSQAGGNYNEQFFGPGTRLTVL.

J is TRBJ1-5 and V is TRBV18, with a weak D call TRBD1 (5 bases). The CDR3 has 15 amino acids. Germline CDR1 KGHSH, CDR2 LQKENI. Trimming took 1 base from V and 7 from J, leaving 14 bases between them. In DNA form, the CDR3 reads TGTGCCAGCTCACCACGGCAGGGTCTAGACCAGCCCCAGCATTTT. It translates to CASSPRQGLDQPQHF.

The gene calls are TRBV7-9 and TRBJ1-1; a weak D match, TRBD1 (5 bases). Trimming stripped 5 bases from V and 5 bases from J, with 12 bases between. The germline CDR1 and CDR2 sequences are SEHNR and FQNEAQ (reference sequence). The CDR3 spans 13 residues. The CDR3: CASSRVGGTEAFF. The CDR3 region has the DNA TGTGCCAGCAGCCGAGTTGGGGGGACTGAAGCTTTCTTT.

Note on this clone: The identical CDR3 is also encoded by other nucleotide sequences in the sample. The V call is TRBV5-1, the J call TRBJ1-5; D gene ambiguous. The CDR3 is 13 residues long. With 0 bases removed from V and 6 bases from J, the gap between germline ends came to 7 bases. In germline, CDR1 is SGHRS, CDR2 YFSETQ. The CDR3 here is CASSLVPGQPQHF. DNA for the CDR3: TGCGCCAGCAGCTTGGTGCCTGGTCAGCCCCAGCATTTT.

The genes are TRBV5-6 and TRBJ1-2; D unresolved. Germline assignment: CDR1 SGHDT and CDR2 YYEEEE. The V end was cut by 4 bases, the J end by 2 bases, with 9 bases between. This CDR3 has 13 amino acids. CDR3 residues: CASSLRSNYGYTF. CDR3 nucleotides: TGTGCCAGCAGCCTGAGGAGCAACTATGGCTACACCTTC.

This chain connects TRBV18 to TRBJ1-1, with TRBD1 matching over 7 bases. V shed 3 bases, J shed 0 bases, and the junction held 4 bases outside the gene matches. CDR3 size: 15 residues. The V gene's germline CDR1 is KGHSH and CDR2 LQKENI. CDR3: CASSPSTGMNTEAFF. The CDR3 nucleotides are TGTGCCAGCTCACCTTCGACAGGGATGAACACTGAAGCTTTCTTT.

This clone was detected only a few times. V gene TRBV4-1 combines with J gene TRBJ1-2; no firm D call. This CDR3 comprises 17 residues. The germline V gene has CDR1 MGHRA and CDR2 YSYEKL. The V end lost 4 bases, the J end lost 5 bases, and 23 bases lay between the germline ends. CDR3 in amino acids: CASSPAPAGPLKYGYTF. The CDR3 DNA is TGCGCCAGCAGCCCAGCTCCAGCCGGACCCTTAAAATATGGCTACACCTTC.

This chain uses TRBV2 with TRBJ1-6; D not resolved. V was pared by 5 bases and J by 10 bases, with 9 bases between. The CDR3 contains 12 residues. Germline V gene sequence: CDR1 SNHLY, CDR2 FYNNEI. The CDR3 sequence is CASSLDSSPLHF. Written as DNA, the CDR3 is TGTGCCAGCAGTCTTGATTCCTCACCCCTCCACTTT.

The chain recombines TRBV30 with TRBJ1-5; the match to TRBD1 covers 11 bases. Looked up from germline, CDR1 is GTSNPN and CDR2 is SVGIG (reference sequence). This CDR3 region has 15 residues. The V segment lost 4 bases and the J segment 5 bases; nucleotides outside the gene matches: 7. The CDR3 region has the DNA TGTGCCTGGACCCATGGGGGACAGGGGGATCAGCCCCAGCATTTT. Its translation is CAWTHGGQGDQPQHF.

The count of this clone is one. This chain joins TRBV4-2 and TRBJ1-2; D uncertain. The V end was cut by 4 bases, the J end by 5 bases, with 14 bases between. From germline, CDR1 is LGHNA and CDR2 YNFKEQ. The CDR3 runs to 14 residues. The CDR3 DNA follows: TGTGCCAGCAGCCCAGGTACCGACCTATATGGCTACACCTTC. Translation: CASSPGTDLYGYTF.

The sample holds one count of this clone. J is TRBJ1-1 and V is TRBV9; a possible D gene is TRBD1 (6 bases). In germline, CDR1 is SGDLS, CDR2 YYNGEE. This CDR3 is 14 amino acids long. V shed 4 bases and J shed 5 bases, with 15 bases lying between them. The CDR3 DNA reads TGTGCCAGCAGCATAGGGACATTGAGGACTGAAGCTTTCTTT. Translating it yields CASSIGTLRTEAFF. Together with reference TRBV9 and TRBJ1-1, the CDR3 gives the full variable domain: DSGVTQTPKHLITATGQRVTLRCSPRSGDLSVYWYQQSLDQGLQFLIQYYNGEERAKGNILERFSAQQFPDLHSELNLSSLELGDSALYFCASSIGTLRTEAFFGQGTRLTVV.

A few counts support this clone. This chain uses TRBV2 with TRBJ1-4, with TRBD1 identical over 7 bases. Germline V gene data show CDR1 as SNHLY and CDR2 as FYNNEI. The trim removed 6 bases at V and 4 bases at J, leaving 5 bases unmatched. The length of the CDR3 is 14 residues. DNA for the CDR3: TGTGCCAGCAGACGGACAGGTATTAATGAAAAACTGTTTTTT. Amino acids: CASRRTGINEKLFF. Looking up the rest from reference TRBV2 and TRBJ1-4 gives the full variable domain: EPEVTQTPSHQVTQMGQEVILRCVPISNHLYFYWYRQILGQKVEFLVSFYNNEISEKSEIFDDQFSVERPDGSNFTLKIRSTKLEDSAMYFCASRRTGINEKLFFGSGTQLSVL.

This chain joins TRBV28 and TRBJ1-5; 7 nucleotides match TRBD1. The germline CDR1 and CDR2 sequences are MDHEN and SYDVKM. The junction had 9 bases not matched to a gene; V was cut back by 10 bases and J by 0 bases. The CDR3 extends over 15 amino acids. CDR3 sequence (DNA): TGTGCCACCGAGACAGGGATTTATAGCAATCAGCCCCAGCATTTT. Its protein is CATETGIYSNQPQHF. The full variable domain, rest sourced from reference TRBV28 and TRBJ1-5, is DVKVTQSSRYLVKRTGEKVFLECVQDMDHENMFWYRQDPGLGLRLIYFSYDVKMKEKGDIPEGYSVSREKKERFSLILESASTNQTSMYLCATETGIYSNQPQHFGDGTRLSIL.

The genes are TRBV7-2 and TRBJ1-5; D is unclear. V was trimmed by 0 bases and J by 6 bases, leaving 6 bases between them. In germline, CDR1 is SGHTA, CDR2 FQGNSA. The CDR3 sequence is 13 residues long. Written as DNA, the CDR3 is TGTGCCAGCAGCTTAGCGGGGTCTCAGCCCCAGCATTTT. Its protein is CASSLAGSQPQHF.

This chain joins TRBV5-4 and TRBJ1-2; no reliable D call. This CDR3 comprises 15 residues. The V gene's germline CDR1 is SGHNT and CDR2 YYREEE (reference sequence). The V and J ends lost 1 base and 1 base respectively, with 11 bases between them. Here the CDR3 reads CASSLSWGVNYGYTF. The CDR3, as DNA: TGTGCCAGCAGCTTGTCCTGGGGAGTTAACTATGGCTACACCTTC.

The sample holds one count of this clone. This chain connects TRBV7-3 to TRBJ2-2, with D perhaps TRBD2 (7 bases). Germline CDR1 and CDR2: SGHTA and FQGTGA. V was cut by 2 bases and J by 6 bases, with 10 bases left in between. The CDR3 spans 14 residues. The CDR3 DNA sequence: TGTGCCAGCAGCTTAGGGGGGGCCCCCGGGGAGCTGTTTTTT. It specifies CASSLGGAPGELFF.

The rearrangement uses TRBV29-1 and TRBJ1-5; D might be TRBD1 (5 bases). The CDR3 length is 13 residues. Trimming removed 4 bases at V and 7 bases at J, with 14 bases between. CDR1 is SQVTM and CDR2 is ANQGSEA in the germline V gene. The CDR3 DNA reads as TGCAGCGTTGGCGCGGGGGGAGGCCAGCCCCAGCATTTT. This sequence encodes CSVGAGGGQPQHF.

This chain's CDR3 is CASSPEAGYTEAFF. CDR3 DNA sequence: TGTGCCAGCTCACCAGAGGCCGGATATACTGAAGCTTTCTTT. This chain uses TRBV18 with TRBJ1-1; unclear D gene. Deletions cut 2 bases from V and 5 bases from J, with 12 bases between. This CDR3 has 14 residues. Germline V gene lookup returns CDR1 KGHSH and CDR2 LQKENI.

The V gene is TRBV7-2, the J gene TRBJ2-1, with D unresolved. Germline-derived CDR1 and CDR2 are SGHTA and FQGNSA. V lost 10 bases and J lost 5, with 9 bases in between. The CDR3 extends over 11 amino acids. The CDR3 sequence is CATGLHNEQFF. The CDR3 region has the DNA TGTGCCACCGGCTTACACAATGAGCAGTTCTTC.

V and J are TRBV25-1 and TRBJ1-1, with 12 positions matching TRBD1. There are 15 residues in the CDR3. V shed 1 base and J 10 bases; nucleotides not matched to a gene: 7. Germline lookup yields CDR1 MGHDK and CDR2 SYGVNS. This CDR3 reads CASSEWGQGAEGAFF. CDR3 sequence (DNA): TGTGCCAGCAGTGAATGGGGACAGGGGGCCGAAGGAGCTTTCTTT.

The rearrangement links TRBV6-5 to TRBJ2-7; D is unresolved. Germline CDR1 reads MNHEY; CDR2 reads SVGAGI. V was trimmed by 1 base and J by 7 bases, leaving 5 bases between them. This CDR3 has 11 residues. The CDR3 here is CASSYWGEQYF. CDR3 nucleotide sequence: TGTGCCAGCAGTTACTGGGGTGAGCAGTACTTC.

CDR3 nucleotides: TGTGCCAGCAGTTATTCGCCCGGGAGCGAGCAGTACTTC. Residues: CASSYSPGSEQYF. V and J are TRBV6-5 and TRBJ2-7, with D possibly TRBD2 on 6 matching bases. Germline V gives CDR1 MNHEY, CDR2 SVGAGI. This CDR3 region has 13 residues. V lost 3 bases to trimming and J lost 6 bases, with 12 bases between them.

This chain joins TRBV7-8 and TRBJ2-2; 8 bases agree with TRBD1. Germline V gene sequence: CDR1 SGHVS, CDR2 FQNEAQ. The CDR3 is 16 amino acids. With 5 bases clipped from V and 4 bases from J, the junction kept 9 bases outside the gene matches. CDR3 loop: CASSADRGRSTGELFF. Written as DNA, the CDR3 is TGTGCCAGCAGCGCCGACAGGGGCCGTTCCACCGGGGAGCTGTTTTTT.

The gene calls are TRBV14 and TRBJ2-3; TRBD2 might be the D (5 bases). Germline CDR1 is SGHDN and CDR2 is FVKESK. V lost 4 bases to trimming and J lost 8 bases, with 10 bases between them. There are 12 residues in the CDR3. The CDR3, as DNA: TGTGCCAGCAGCCCCATGGGAGTTACGCAGTATTTT. Protein product: CASSPMGVTQYF.

In DNA, the CDR3 is TGTGCCACCAGTGATCCGGGACAGAAAACCTACGAGCAGTACTTC. Residues: CATSDPGQKTYEQYF. The V gene is TRBV24-1, the J gene TRBJ2-7, with 7 bases lining up with TRBD1. In germline, CDR1 is KGHDR, CDR2 SFDVKD. Trimming took 3 bases from V and 2 from J; bases not matched to a gene: 6. The CDR3 loop spans 15 amino acids.

The chain recombines TRBV13 with TRBJ1-2; D gene ambiguous. The CDR3 runs to 16 residues. Trimming left V 0 bases short and J 2 bases short, with 13 bases between. Germline lookup yields CDR1 PRHDT and CDR2 FYEKMQ (reference sequence). The CDR3 here is CASSLGRARSNYGYTF. The DNA of the CDR3 is TGTGCCAGCAGCTTAGGCCGCGCCAGGTCAAACTATGGCTACACCTTC.

In nucleotides, the CDR3 is TGCGCCAGCAGCCAAGGGGAGACAGGATACCTCCCCGGCTACACCTTC. Translating gives CASSQGETGYLPGYTF. V is TRBV4-1 and J is TRBJ1-2; TRBD1 might be the D (6 bases). The CDR3 spans 16 residues. Trimming stripped 1 base from V and 8 bases from J, with 20 bases between. Looked up from germline, CDR1 is MGHRA and CDR2 is YSYEKL.